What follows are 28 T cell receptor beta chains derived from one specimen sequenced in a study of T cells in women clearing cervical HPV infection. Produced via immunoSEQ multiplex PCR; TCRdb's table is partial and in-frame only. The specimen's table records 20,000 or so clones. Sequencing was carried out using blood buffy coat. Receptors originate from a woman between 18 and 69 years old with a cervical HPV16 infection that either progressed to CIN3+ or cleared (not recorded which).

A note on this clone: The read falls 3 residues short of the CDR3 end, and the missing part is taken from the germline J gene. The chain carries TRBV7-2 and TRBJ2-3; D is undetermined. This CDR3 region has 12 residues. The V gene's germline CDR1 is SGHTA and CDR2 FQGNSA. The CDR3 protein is CASSLDGETQYF. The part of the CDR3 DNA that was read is TGTGCCAGCAGCTTAGACGGTGAGACG.

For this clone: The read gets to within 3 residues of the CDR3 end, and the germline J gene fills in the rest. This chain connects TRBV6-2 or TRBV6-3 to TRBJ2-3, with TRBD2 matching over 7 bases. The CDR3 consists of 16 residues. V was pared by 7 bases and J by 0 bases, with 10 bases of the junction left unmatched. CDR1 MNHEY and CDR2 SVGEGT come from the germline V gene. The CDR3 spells CASTSSISGSTDTQYF. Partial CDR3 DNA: TGTGCCAGCACCTCTTCGATTAGCGGGAGCACAGATACG.

The CDR3 here is CASRNTGRTNEKLFF. Partial CDR3 DNA: TGCGCCAGCAGAAATACAGGGAGGACTAATGAAAAA. J is TRBJ1-4 and V is TRBV10-1; a possible D gene is TRBD1 (6 bases). The read ends 3 residues shy of where the CDR3 ends; the end is completed using the germline J gene. CDR1 is WNHNN and CDR2 is SYGVQD in the germline V gene (reference sequence). The CDR3 length is 15 residues. V was cut by 6 bases and J by 2 bases, with 13 bases left in between.

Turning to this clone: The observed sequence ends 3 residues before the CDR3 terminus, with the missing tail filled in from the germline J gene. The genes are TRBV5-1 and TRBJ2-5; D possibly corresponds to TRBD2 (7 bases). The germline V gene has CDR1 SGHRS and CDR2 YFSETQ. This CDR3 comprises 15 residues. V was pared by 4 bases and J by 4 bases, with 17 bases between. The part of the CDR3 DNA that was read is TGCGCCAGCAGCACCTGGGGGGGCTCTTCAGAGACC. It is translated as CASSTWGGSSET. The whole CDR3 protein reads CASSTWGGSSETQYF.

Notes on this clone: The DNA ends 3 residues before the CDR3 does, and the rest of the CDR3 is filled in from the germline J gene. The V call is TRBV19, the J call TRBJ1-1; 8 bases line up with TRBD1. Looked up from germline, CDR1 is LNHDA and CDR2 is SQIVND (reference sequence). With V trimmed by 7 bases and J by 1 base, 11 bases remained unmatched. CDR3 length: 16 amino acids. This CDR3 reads CASNGQGSRGNTEAFF. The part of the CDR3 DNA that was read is TGTGCCAGTAATGGACAGGGCTCACGAGGGAACACTGAA.

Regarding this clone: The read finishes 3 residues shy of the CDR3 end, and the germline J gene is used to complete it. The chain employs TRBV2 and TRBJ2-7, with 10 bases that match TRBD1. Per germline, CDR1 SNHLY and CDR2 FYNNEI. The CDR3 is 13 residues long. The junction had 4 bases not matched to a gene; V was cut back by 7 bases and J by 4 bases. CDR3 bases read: TGTGCCAGCAAGGGGGACAGGGGATACGAG. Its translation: CASKGDRGYE. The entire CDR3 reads CASKGDRGYEQYF.

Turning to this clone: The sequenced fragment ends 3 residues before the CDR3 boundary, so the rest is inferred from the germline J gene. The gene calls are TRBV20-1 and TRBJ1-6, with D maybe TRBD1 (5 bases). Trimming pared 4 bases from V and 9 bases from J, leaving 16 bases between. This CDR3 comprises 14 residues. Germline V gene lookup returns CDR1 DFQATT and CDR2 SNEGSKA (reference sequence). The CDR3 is CSANTDIGLSPLHF. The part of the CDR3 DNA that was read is TGCAGTGCTAACACGGACATAGGGCTTTCACCC.

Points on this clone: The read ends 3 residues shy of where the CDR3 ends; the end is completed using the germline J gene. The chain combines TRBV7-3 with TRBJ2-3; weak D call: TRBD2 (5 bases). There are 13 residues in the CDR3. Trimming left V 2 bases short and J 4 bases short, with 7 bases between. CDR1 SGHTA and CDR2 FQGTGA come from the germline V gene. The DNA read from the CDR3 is TGTGCCAGCAGCTTAGGACTGGCAGATACG. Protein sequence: CASSLGLADT. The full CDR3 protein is CASSLGLADTQYF.

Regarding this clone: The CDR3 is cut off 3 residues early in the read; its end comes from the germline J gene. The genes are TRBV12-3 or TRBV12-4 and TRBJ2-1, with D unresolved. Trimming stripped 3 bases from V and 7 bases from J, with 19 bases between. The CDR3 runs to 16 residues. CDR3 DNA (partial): TGTGCCAGCAGTTTTTCTCGCCAGGCACATAGGAATGAG. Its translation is CASSFSRQAHRNE. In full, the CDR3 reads CASSFSRQAHRNEQFF.

CDR3 amino acids: CAWAKASIYEQYF. The sequenced CDR3 bases are TGTGCCTGGGCAAAGGCATCGATTTACGAG. The chain links TRBV30 to TRBJ2-7; D is uncertain. The observed sequence ends 3 residues before the CDR3 terminus, with the missing tail filled in from the germline J gene. This CDR3 is 13 amino acids long. The germline CDR1 and CDR2 sequences are GTSNPN and SVGIG (reference sequence). V was clipped by 5 bases and J by 4 bases, with 15 bases between them.

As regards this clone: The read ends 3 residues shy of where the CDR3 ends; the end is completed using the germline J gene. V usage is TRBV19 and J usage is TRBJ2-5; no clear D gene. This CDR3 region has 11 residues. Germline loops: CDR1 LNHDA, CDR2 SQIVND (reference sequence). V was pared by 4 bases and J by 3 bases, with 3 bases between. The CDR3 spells CASSSKETQYF. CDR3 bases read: TGTGCCAGTAGTAGTAAAGAGACC. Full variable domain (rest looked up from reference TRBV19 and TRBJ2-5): DGGITQSPKYLFRKEGQNVTLSCEQNLNHDAMYWYRQDPGQGLRLIYYSQIVNDFQKGDIAEGYSVSREKKESFPLTVTSAQKNPTAFYLCASSSKETQYFGPGTRLLVL.

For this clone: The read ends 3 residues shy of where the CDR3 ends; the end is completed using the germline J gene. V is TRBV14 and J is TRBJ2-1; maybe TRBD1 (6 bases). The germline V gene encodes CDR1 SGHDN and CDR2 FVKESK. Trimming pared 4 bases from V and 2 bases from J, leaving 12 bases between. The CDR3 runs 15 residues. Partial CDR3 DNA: TGTGCCAGCAGCCGGGACACCCTACCCTACAATGAG. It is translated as CASSRDTLPYNE. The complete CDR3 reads CASSRDTLPYNEQFF.

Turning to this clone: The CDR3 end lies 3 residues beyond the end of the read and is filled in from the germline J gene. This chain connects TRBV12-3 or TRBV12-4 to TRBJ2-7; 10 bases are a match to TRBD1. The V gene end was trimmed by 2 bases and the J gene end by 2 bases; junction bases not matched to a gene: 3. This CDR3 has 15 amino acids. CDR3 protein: CASSLTGTGAYEQYF. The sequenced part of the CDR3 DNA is TGTGCCAGCAGTTTAACCGGGACAGGGGCCTACGAG.

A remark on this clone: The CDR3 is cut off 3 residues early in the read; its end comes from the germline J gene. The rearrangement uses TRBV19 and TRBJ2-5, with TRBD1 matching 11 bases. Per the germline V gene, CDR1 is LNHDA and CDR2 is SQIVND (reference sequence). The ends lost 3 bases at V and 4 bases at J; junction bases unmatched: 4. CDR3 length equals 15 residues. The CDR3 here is CASSMGQGGGETQYF. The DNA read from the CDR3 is TGTGCCAGTAGTATGGGACAGGGGGGAGGAGAGACC.

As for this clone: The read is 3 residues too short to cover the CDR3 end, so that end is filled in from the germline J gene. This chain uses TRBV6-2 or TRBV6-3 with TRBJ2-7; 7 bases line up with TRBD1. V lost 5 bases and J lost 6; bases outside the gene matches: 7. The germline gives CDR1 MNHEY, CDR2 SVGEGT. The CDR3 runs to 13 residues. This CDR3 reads CASSRDRWSEQYF. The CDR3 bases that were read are TGTGCCAGCAGTAGGGACAGATGGAGCGAG.

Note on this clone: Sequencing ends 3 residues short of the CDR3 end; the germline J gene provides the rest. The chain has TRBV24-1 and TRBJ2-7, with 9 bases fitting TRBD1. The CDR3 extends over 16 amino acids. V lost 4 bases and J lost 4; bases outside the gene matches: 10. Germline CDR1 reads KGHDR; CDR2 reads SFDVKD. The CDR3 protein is CATSDTSGQGLYEQYF. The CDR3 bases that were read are TGTGCCACCAGTGACACCTCGGGACAGGGCTTATACGAG.

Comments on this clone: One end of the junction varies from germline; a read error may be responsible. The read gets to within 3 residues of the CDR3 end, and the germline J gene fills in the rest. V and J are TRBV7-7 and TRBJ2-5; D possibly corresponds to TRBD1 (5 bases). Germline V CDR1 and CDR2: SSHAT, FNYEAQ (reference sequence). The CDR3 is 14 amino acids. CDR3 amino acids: CASSLGAVQETQYF. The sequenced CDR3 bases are TGTGCTAGCAGCTTAGGGGCAGTTCAAGAGACC.

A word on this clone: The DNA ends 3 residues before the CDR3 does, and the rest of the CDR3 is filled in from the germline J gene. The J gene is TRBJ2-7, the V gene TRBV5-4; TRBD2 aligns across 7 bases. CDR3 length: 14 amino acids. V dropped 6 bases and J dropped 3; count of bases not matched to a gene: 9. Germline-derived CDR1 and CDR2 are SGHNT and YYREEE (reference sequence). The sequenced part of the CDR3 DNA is TGTGCCAGCAAGGCGGGAGTAGGGAGCTACGAG. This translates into CASKAGVGSYE. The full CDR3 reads CASKAGVGSYEQYF.

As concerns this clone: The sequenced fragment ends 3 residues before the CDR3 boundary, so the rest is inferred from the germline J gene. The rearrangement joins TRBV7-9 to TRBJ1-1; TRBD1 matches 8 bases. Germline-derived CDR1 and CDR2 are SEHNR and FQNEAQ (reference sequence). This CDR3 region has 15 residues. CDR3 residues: CASSLEQGAPFLAFF. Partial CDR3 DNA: TGTGCCAGCAGCTTAGAGCAGGGGGCCCCGTTCCTA. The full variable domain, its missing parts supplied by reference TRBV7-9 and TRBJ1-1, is DTGVSQNPRHKITKRGQNVTFRCDPISEHNRLYWYRQTLGQGPEFLTYFQNEAQLEKSRLLSDRFSAERPKGSFSTLEIQRTEQGDSAMYLCASSLEQGAPFLAFFGQGTRLTVV.

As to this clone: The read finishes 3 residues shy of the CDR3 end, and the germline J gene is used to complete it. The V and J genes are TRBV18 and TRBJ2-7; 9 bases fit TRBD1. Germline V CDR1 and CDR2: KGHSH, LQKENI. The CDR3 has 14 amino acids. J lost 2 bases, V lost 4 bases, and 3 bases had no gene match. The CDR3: CASSRGQGTYEQYF. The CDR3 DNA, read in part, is TGTGCCAGCTCACGGGGACAGGGAACCTACGAG.

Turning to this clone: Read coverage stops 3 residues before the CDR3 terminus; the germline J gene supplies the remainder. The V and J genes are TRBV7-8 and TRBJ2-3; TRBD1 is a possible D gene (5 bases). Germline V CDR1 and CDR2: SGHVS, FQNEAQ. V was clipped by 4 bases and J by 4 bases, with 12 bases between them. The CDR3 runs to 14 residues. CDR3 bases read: TGTGCCAGCAGCTACCAGGGTTGGGCAGATACG. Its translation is CASSYQGWADT. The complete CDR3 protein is CASSYQGWADTQYF.

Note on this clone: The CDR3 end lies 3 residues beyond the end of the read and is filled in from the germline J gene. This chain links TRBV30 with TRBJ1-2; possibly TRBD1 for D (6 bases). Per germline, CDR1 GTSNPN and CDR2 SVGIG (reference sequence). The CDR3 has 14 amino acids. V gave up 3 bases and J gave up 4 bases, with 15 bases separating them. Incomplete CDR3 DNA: TGTGCCTGGAGCGATACAGGGATGGGCTATGGC. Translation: CAWSDTGMGYG. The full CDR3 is CAWSDTGMGYGYTF.

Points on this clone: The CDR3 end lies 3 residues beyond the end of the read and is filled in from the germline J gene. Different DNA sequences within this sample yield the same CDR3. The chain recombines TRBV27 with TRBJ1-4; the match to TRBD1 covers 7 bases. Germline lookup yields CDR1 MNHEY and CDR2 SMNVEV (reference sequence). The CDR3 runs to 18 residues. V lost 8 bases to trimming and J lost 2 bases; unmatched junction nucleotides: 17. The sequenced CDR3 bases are TGTGCCAGCCGCTCCCTGTCCCGGGACAGTTCGACTAATGAAAAA. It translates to CASRSLSRDSSTNEK. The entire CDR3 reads CASRSLSRDSSTNEKLFF.

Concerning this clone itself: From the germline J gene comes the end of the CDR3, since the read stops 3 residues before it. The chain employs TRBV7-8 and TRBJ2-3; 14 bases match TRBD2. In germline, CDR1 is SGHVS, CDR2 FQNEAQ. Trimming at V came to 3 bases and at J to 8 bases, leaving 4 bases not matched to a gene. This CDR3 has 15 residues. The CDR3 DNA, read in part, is TGTGCCAGCAGCTTCAGACTAGCGGGAGGGAGTACG. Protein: CASSFRLAGGST. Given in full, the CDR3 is CASSFRLAGGSTQYF.

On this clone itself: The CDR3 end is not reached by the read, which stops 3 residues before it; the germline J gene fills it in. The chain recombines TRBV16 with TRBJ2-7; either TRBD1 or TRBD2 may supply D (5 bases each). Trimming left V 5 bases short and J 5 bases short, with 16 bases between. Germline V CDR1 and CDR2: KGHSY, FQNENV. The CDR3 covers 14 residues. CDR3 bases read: TGTGCCAGCAGCTTGATGAGGGGTCCCCACGAG. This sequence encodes CASSLMRGPHE. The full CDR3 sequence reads CASSLMRGPHEQYF.

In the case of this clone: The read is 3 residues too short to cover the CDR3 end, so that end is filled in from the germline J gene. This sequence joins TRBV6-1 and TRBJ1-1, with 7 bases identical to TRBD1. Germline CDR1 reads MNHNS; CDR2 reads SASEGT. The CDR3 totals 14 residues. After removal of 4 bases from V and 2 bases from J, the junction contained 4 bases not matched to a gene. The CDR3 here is CASSGRQGNTEAFF. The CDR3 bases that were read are TGTGCCAGCAGTGGGAGACAGGGTAACACTGAA.

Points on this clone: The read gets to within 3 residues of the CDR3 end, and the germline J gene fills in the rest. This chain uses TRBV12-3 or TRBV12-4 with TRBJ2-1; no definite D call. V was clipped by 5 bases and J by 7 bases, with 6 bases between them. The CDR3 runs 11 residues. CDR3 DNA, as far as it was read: TGTGCCAGCAGTCCCTTGAATGAG. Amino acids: CASSPLNE. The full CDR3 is CASSPLNEQFF.

The part of the CDR3 DNA that was read is TGTGCCTGGAGTACCTCCCAGGGTTCACCC. This codes for CAWSTSQGSP. The full CDR3 sequence reads CAWSTSQGSPLHF. J is TRBJ1-6 and V is TRBV30, with D possibly TRBD1 on 5 matching bases. The CDR3 end falls 3 residues outside the read, so it is completed with the germline J gene. Germline CDR1 is GTSNPN and CDR2 is SVGIG (reference sequence). V lost 2 bases, J lost 9 bases, and 11 bases lay in between. This CDR3 has 13 amino acids.